These 28 T cell receptor beta chains came from one sample sequenced in a study of Graves' ophthalmopathy and Graves' hyperthyroidism. Transcripts of RNA were the source for amplifying TCR beta CDR3 regions. In the first round, RT-PCR was carried out with HTBI primers, and a multiplex PCR formed the second round. TCRdb re-called the multiplex PCR reads through MiXCR, storing one row per CDR3 protein. This repertoire shows about 220,000 distinct CDR3 sequences, roughly 21% found once; its top ten account for approximately 40%. The sequencing input was peripheral blood. Source of these receptors: a woman aged 45-59 years with Graves' ophthalmopathy.

This sequence joins TRBV19 and TRBJ1-5; D is unresolved. CDR3 length equals 15 residues. CDR1 is LNHDA and CDR2 is SQIVND in the germline V gene (reference sequence). V was shortened by 3 bases and J by 7 bases, with 16 bases between the two germline ends. CDR3 sequence reads: CASSMGQSPNQPQHF. CDR3 in DNA: TGTGCCAGTAGTATGGGCCAGTCCCCGAACCAGCCCCAGCATTTT.

This clonotype was observed at least ten times. The chain joins TRBV15 to TRBJ1-1, with D possibly being TRBD1 (5 bases). Germline V gene sequence: CDR1 LNHNV, CDR2 YYDKDF (reference sequence). This CDR3 comprises 15 residues. V was cut by 1 base and J by 5 bases, with 14 bases left in between. CDR3 sequence (DNA): TGTGCCACCAGCAGAGGTGGCAGGGATGGGACTGAAGCTTTCTTT. Encoded protein: CATSRGGRDGTEAFF.

The chain carries TRBV6-5 and TRBJ1-1; the D is unclear. V was cut by 2 bases and J by 10 bases, with 11 bases left in between. CDR3 size: 12 residues. The V gene's germline CDR1 is MNHEY and CDR2 SVGAGI. CDR3 region: CASSYGPGGAFF. The CDR3, as DNA: TGTGCCAGCAGTTACGGCCCAGGAGGAGCTTTCTTT.

The chain joins TRBV6-2 or TRBV6-3 to TRBJ2-7; D unclear. This CDR3 contains 12 residues. The V and J ends lost 5 bases and 5 bases respectively, with 10 bases between them. Germline-derived CDR1 and CDR2 are MNHEY and SVGEGT. The CDR3 sequence: CASSTMSNEQYF. CDR3 coding DNA: TGTGCCAGCAGTACGATGAGTAACGAGCAGTACTTC.

This clonotype was recorded a few times. CDR3 DNA sequence: TGTGCCACCGAAACAGGGGGAATAAATGAAAAACTGTTTTTT. Protein sequence: CATETGGINEKLFF. J is TRBJ1-4 and V is TRBV28, with 8 nucleotides matching TRBD1. V dropped 10 bases and J dropped 5; count of bases not matched to a gene: 9. CDR1 is MDHEN, CDR2 SYDVKM, per germline. The CDR3 runs to 14 residues.

The chain uses TRBV12-3 or TRBV12-4 and TRBJ1-3; D not certain. This CDR3 is 13 amino acids long. V gave up 7 bases and J gave up 0 bases, with 7 bases separating them. The CDR3 coding sequence is TGTGCCAGCAAGCGGAGCTCTGGAAACACCATATATTTT. It specifies CASKRSSGNTIYF.

This clonotype came up many times. The chain has TRBV12-3 or TRBV12-4 and TRBJ1-3; 7 bases fit TRBD1. The CDR3 covers 15 residues. J lost 2 bases, V lost 1 base, and 2 bases had no gene match. CDR3 coding DNA: TGTGCCAGCAGTTTAGTGACAGGGCCTGGAAACACCATATATTTT. Amino acids: CASSLVTGPGNTIYF.

This clonotype was found many times. The gene calls are TRBV28 and TRBJ2-7; TRBD1 is a possible D gene (8 bases). The ends were cut back, 4 bases at V and 2 bases at J, with 30 bases in the middle. Germline-derived CDR1 and CDR2 are MDHEN and SYDVKM. There are 20 residues in the CDR3. The CDR3 sequence is CASSSSQFTGGGTTAYEQYF. The DNA of the CDR3 is TGTGCCAGCAGTTCGAGTCAATTTACAGGGGGAGGGACTACCGCCTACGAGCAGTACTTC.

This chain connects TRBV2 to TRBJ1-3, with D uncertain. CDR1 and CDR2 from the germline V gene are SNHLY and FYNNEI. The CDR3 contains 12 residues. Trimming removed 7 bases from V and 4 bases from J, with 8 bases in between. CDR3 nucleotides: TGTGCCAGCAAAGAATCCGGAAACACCATATATTTT. This sequence encodes CASKESGNTIYF.

J is TRBJ2-2 and V is TRBV19; 12 nucleotides line up with TRBD1. The V gene end was trimmed by 7 bases and the J gene end by 2 bases; junction bases not matched to a gene: 5. Germline V gene data show CDR1 as LNHDA and CDR2 as SQIVND (reference sequence). There are 16 residues in the CDR3. The CDR3 coding sequence is TGTGCCAGTACTCGAGGGACAGGGGGCAACACCGGGGAGCTGTTTTTT. Amino acids: CASTRGTGGNTGELFF.

This clonotype has ten or more counts. This chain uses TRBV28 with TRBJ2-7, with 7 bases that match TRBD2. Germline V CDR1 and CDR2: MDHEN, SYDVKM. This CDR3 is 15 amino acids long. With V trimmed by 0 bases and J by 1 base, 3 bases remained unmatched. Written as DNA, the CDR3 is TGTGCCAGCAGTTTATGGGGCGGGGGTTCCTACGAGCAGTACTTC. Translated, it gives CASSLWGGGSYEQYF.

The J gene is TRBJ2-7, the V gene TRBV18; D unresolved. The V gene lost 3 bases and the J gene lost 0 bases, with 9 bases spanning the gap. Germline loops: CDR1 KGHSH, CDR2 LQKENI. The CDR3 is 14 amino acids. The CDR3 bases are TGTGCCAGCTCACCGTCGCTAGACTCCTACGAGCAGTACTTC. Translated, it gives CASSPSLDSYEQYF. Full variable domain (remainder filled in from reference TRBV18 and TRBJ2-7): NAGVMQNPRHLVRRRGQEARLRCSPMKGHSHVYWYRQLPEEGLKFMVYLQKENIIDESGMPKERFSAEFPKEGPSILRIQQVVRGDSAAYFCASSPSLDSYEQYFGPGTRLTVT.

This clonotype was observed many times. V gene TRBV5-1 combines with J gene TRBJ1-1; 7 bases are a match to TRBD1. With 4 bases clipped from V and 4 bases from J, the junction kept 10 bases outside the gene matches. The CDR3 totals 15 residues. The germline V gene has CDR1 SGHRS and CDR2 YFSETQ. CDR3 protein: CASSRDPGQITEAFF. The CDR3 DNA reads TGCGCCAGCAGCCGAGACCCGGGACAGATCACTGAAGCTTTCTTT.

This sequence joins TRBV10-3 and TRBJ1-1; 8 nucleotides line up with TRBD1. Per the germline V gene, CDR1 is ENHRY and CDR2 is SYGVKD. The CDR3 spans 11 residues. CDR3 sequence reads: CTTMTGDRAFF. The CDR3 coding sequence is TGTACCACCATGACAGGGGATCGGGCTTTCTTT.

In this sample, this clonotype turned up many times. The CDR3 spells CASSLSGDTDTQYF. For the CDR3, the DNA is TGTGCCAGCAGCTTAAGCGGGGACACAGATACGCAGTATTTT. The chain uses TRBV5-5 and TRBJ2-3; TRBD2 agrees at 7 bases. The J segment lost 2 bases and the V segment lost 2 bases, leaving 2 bases of the junction unmatched. Germline CDR1 is SGHKS and CDR2 is YYEKEE (reference sequence). This CDR3 region has 14 residues.

Many counts were recorded for this clonotype. The rearrangement joins TRBV29-1 to TRBJ2-7, with TRBD2 matching 10 bases. From germline, CDR1 is SQVTM and CDR2 ANQGSEA. With 2 bases clipped from V and 3 bases from J, the junction kept 7 bases outside the gene matches. The CDR3 is 15 amino acids. The CDR3 sequence is CSVEKFASGSYEQYF. The CDR3 coding sequence is TGCAGCGTTGAAAAGTTTGCTAGCGGGAGCTACGAGCAGTACTTC.

In this sample, this clonotype turned up many times. The chain recombines TRBV6-1 with TRBJ2-7; the D is unclear. Trimming left V 1 base short and J 3 bases short, with 13 bases between. Germline V gene sequence: CDR1 MNHNS, CDR2 SASEGT. This CDR3 contains 15 residues. The CDR3 sequence: CASSEGQDRIYEQYF. The CDR3 nucleotides are TGTGCCAGCAGTGAAGGGCAGGATCGTATCTACGAGCAGTACTTC.

This clonotype was seen repeatedly, ten times or more. V usage is TRBV5-5 and J usage is TRBJ1-3; D is undetermined. V was pared by 2 bases and J by 1 base, with 10 bases between. This CDR3 region has 15 residues. Germline CDR1 reads SGHKS; CDR2 reads YYEKEE (reference sequence). The CDR3 reads CASSFTSGSGNTIYF. CDR3 nucleotides: TGTGCCAGCAGCTTTACTTCGGGGTCTGGAAACACCATATATTTT.

This clonotype was counted between two and nine times. This chain links TRBV4-3 with TRBJ2-5, with TRBD2 as a possible D gene (5 bases). The CDR3 has 15 amino acids. The V and J ends lost 0 bases and 2 bases respectively, with 10 bases between them. Germline V CDR1 and CDR2: LGHNA, YSLEER. CDR3 amino acids: CASSQERADQETQYF. DNA of the CDR3: TGCGCCAGCAGCCAAGAACGAGCGGATCAAGAGACCCAGTACTTC.

This clonotype has at least ten counts. V and J are TRBV7-2 and TRBJ1-1; D is unresolved. The CDR3 sequence is 13 residues long. Germline values: CDR1 SGHTA, CDR2 FQGNSA. Trimming cost V 3 bases and J 5 bases, with 10 bases left between them. CDR3 region: CASSFKEGTEAFF. The CDR3 region has the DNA TGTGCCAGCAGCTTTAAGGAAGGGACTGAAGCTTTCTTT.

This clonotype was observed at least ten times. The CDR3 region has the DNA TGTGCCAGCAGTTACTCGAGGGCAGGGGGCCTCAATTCACCCCTCCACTTT. Its translation is CASSYSRAGGLNSPLHF. V and J are TRBV6-5 and TRBJ1-6; 8 bases map to TRBD1. V lost 0 bases to trimming and J lost 7 bases; unmatched junction nucleotides: 8. The CDR3 extends over 17 amino acids. Germline V gene lookup returns CDR1 MNHEY and CDR2 SVGAGI.

This clonotype was recorded at least ten times. This chain links TRBV10-3 with TRBJ2-3, with a possible D match to TRBD1 (7 bases). Trimming shortened V by 8 bases and J by 0 bases, and 12 bases separated the two germline ends. The CDR3 loop spans 14 amino acids. Per germline, CDR1 ENHRY and CDR2 SYGVKD. CDR3 region: CAISGGTSTDTQYF. The CDR3 nucleotides read TGTGCCATCTCAGGGGGGACTAGCACAGATACGCAGTATTTT.

This clonotype was seen repeatedly, ten times or more. This chain joins TRBV28 and TRBJ2-7; 8 nucleotides line up with TRBD1. The germline CDR1 and CDR2 sequences are MDHEN and SYDVKM. The CDR3 sequence is 14 residues long. Trimming removed 5 bases from V and 3 bases from J; junction bases left unmatched: 6. This CDR3 is CASSLRDRRYEQYF. CDR3 DNA sequence: TGTGCCAGCAGTCTCCGGGACAGGCGCTACGAGCAGTACTTC.

This clonotype has a count of ten or more. One end of the junction varies from germline; a read error may be responsible. In nucleotides, the CDR3 is TGTGCCAGCAGCAAAGACAGGGGGCTCAATCAGCCCCAGCTTTTT. Protein product: CASSKDRGLNQPQLF. This rearrangement joins TRBV6-1 to TRBJ1-5, with 10 nucleotides matching TRBD1. Germline-derived CDR1 and CDR2 are MNHNS and SASEGT. The CDR3 is made up of 15 amino acids.

This clonotype was seen ten or more times. This chain links TRBV3-1 with TRBJ1-1; TRBD1 matches 7 bases. There are 13 residues in the CDR3. V shed 4 bases, J shed 10 bases, and the junction held 9 bases outside the gene matches. CDR1 LGHDT and CDR2 YNNKEL come from the germline V gene (reference sequence). In DNA form, the CDR3 reads TGTGCCAGCAGCCGGGACAGCATAAACGGAGCTTTCTTT. Its translation: CASSRDSINGAFF.

The chain carries TRBV7-3 and TRBJ1-1; D unclear. Deletions cut 5 bases from V and 10 bases from J, with 8 bases between. Germline CDR1 is SGHTA and CDR2 is FQGTGA. The CDR3 contains 10 residues. In nucleotides, the CDR3 is TGTGCCAGCAGCCTCTATCGAGCTTTCTTT. It codes for CASSLYRAFF.

This clonotype was seen just once. This sequence joins TRBV20-1 and TRBJ1-1, with D hard to call. This CDR3 is built from 15 residues. Germline V lookup: CDR1 DFQATT, CDR2 SNEGSKA (reference sequence). V dropped 2 bases and J dropped 4 bases, with 17 bases sitting between them. CDR3 sequence reads: CSARPRNNGFTEAFF. DNA for the CDR3: TGCAGTGCTAGACCTAGAAATAATGGGTTCACTGAAGCTTTCTTT.

This clonotype was detected ten times or more. V gene TRBV12-3 or TRBV12-4 combines with J gene TRBJ1-1; D might be TRBD1 (6 bases). The CDR3 runs to 15 residues. V lost 6 bases, J lost 4 bases, and 18 bases lay in between. This chain's CDR3 is CASSWMGNRATEAFF. The CDR3 DNA reads as TGTGCCAGCAGCTGGATGGGAAACAGGGCCACTGAAGCTTTCTTT.